These 31 T cell receptor beta chains share one sample of origin, sequenced in a study of T-cell memory formation after mild COVID-19. TCRdb reprocessed the 5' RACE reads via MiXCR and lists one record per CDR3 protein. The sample comprises about 430,000 distinct CDR3 sequences, more than 15% of which are singletons, and roughly a fifth rests with the top ten. Sequencing was done on a sample of PBMCs or a T cell subset sorted from them (not recorded which). These receptors were collected from a man younger than 35 who had mild COVID-19 (a few samples of this study predate the infection). Cell type and time point are not known.

V gene TRBV7-9 combines with J gene TRBJ1-1; D gene uncertain. The CDR3 totals 13 residues. Germline CDR1 and CDR2: SEHNR and FQNEAQ (reference sequence). V was shortened by 1 base and J by 6 bases, with 9 bases between the two germline ends. CDR3 bases: TGTGCCAGCAGCTTAGTCGTGACGGCTGAAGCTTTCTTT. Encoded protein: CASSLVVTAEAFF.

V usage is TRBV7-9 and J usage is TRBJ1-1; D may be TRBD1 (6 bases). Germline V lookup: CDR1 SEHNR, CDR2 FQNEAQ (reference sequence). The CDR3 covers 14 residues. V dropped 2 bases and J dropped 4 bases, with 11 bases sitting between them. CDR3 region: CASSLQGSGTEAFF. The CDR3 DNA follows: TGTGCCAGCAGCTTACAGGGGTCGGGCACTGAAGCTTTCTTT.

The V and J genes are TRBV7-3 and TRBJ2-2; D not certain. This CDR3 has 13 residues. Germline V gene data show CDR1 as SGHTA and CDR2 as FQGTGA. Trimming left V 5 bases short and J 5 bases short, with 9 bases between. DNA for the CDR3: TGTGCCAGCAGCGAAGAAGGGACCGGGGAGCTGTTTTTT. As protein: CASSEEGTGELFF.

This clonotype was seen only a few times. This rearrangement joins TRBV12-3 or TRBV12-4 to TRBJ1-1, with D unclear. Trimming removed 8 bases from V and 0 bases from J, with 10 bases in between. The CDR3 loop spans 13 amino acids. This CDR3 is CASEFGLNTEAFF. The CDR3 bases are TGTGCCAGCGAGTTTGGGTTGAACACTGAAGCTTTCTTT.

This sequence joins TRBV6-2 or TRBV6-3 and TRBJ1-4, with a tentative D call TRBD1 (6 bases). The CDR3 loop spans 14 amino acids. Per the germline V gene, CDR1 is MNHEY and CDR2 is SVGEGT. V was clipped by 5 bases and J by 7 bases, with 14 bases between them. This chain's CDR3 is CASSTGREREKLFF. The DNA of the CDR3 is TGTGCCAGCAGTACAGGGCGGGAGCGTGAAAAACTGTTTTTT.

The rearrangement uses TRBV7-2 and TRBJ1-1; possibly TRBD1 for D (6 bases). V lost 4 bases, J lost 5 bases, and 17 bases lay in between. The CDR3 consists of 15 residues. From germline, CDR1 is SGHTA and CDR2 FQGNSA. This chain's CDR3 is CASSSLGRGWTEAFF. CDR3 nucleotides: TGTGCCAGCAGCTCCCTGGGGAGGGGGTGGACTGAAGCTTTCTTT.

This clonotype was observed a few times. This chain links TRBV12-3 or TRBV12-4 with TRBJ2-1, with 7 bases aligning to TRBD2. J was trimmed by 7 bases and V by 1 base; bases with no gene match: 7. The CDR3 length is 15 residues. The CDR3 here is CASSLGAIGGNEQFF. DNA for the CDR3: TGTGCCAGCAGTTTAGGGGCCATCGGGGGGAATGAGCAGTTCTTC.

This clonotype was observed a handful of times. This rearrangement joins TRBV29-1 to TRBJ1-4; TRBD1 agrees at 8 bases. The CDR3 is 13 residues long. J gave up 5 bases and V 1 base, and 0 bases lay outside the gene matches. The germline V gene has CDR1 SQVTM and CDR2 ANQGSEA. The CDR3 nucleotides read TGCAGCGTTGAAGGGACAGGGAATGAAAAACTGTTTTTT. It is translated as CSVEGTGNEKLFF.

The chain joins TRBV20-1 to TRBJ1-1; possibly TRBD1 for D (5 bases). Germline V gives CDR1 DFQATT, CDR2 SNEGSKA (reference sequence). The CDR3 runs to 12 residues. V dropped 8 bases and J dropped 0 bases, with 10 bases sitting between them. In DNA form, the CDR3 reads TGCAGTACCCCGGGACTGAACACTGAAGCTTTCTTT. This codes for CSTPGLNTEAFF.

This clonotype turned up a few times. The chain uses TRBV20-1 and TRBJ2-1; 7 bases match TRBD1. CDR3 size: 17 residues. The junction had 14 bases not matched to a gene; V was cut back by 1 base and J by 5 bases. Germline V lookup: CDR1 DFQATT, CDR2 SNEGSKA (reference sequence). The CDR3 region has the DNA TGCAGTGCTAGAGGCCAAACCGGGACAGTCAGACACAATGAGCAGTTCTTC. This translates into CSARGQTGTVRHNEQFF.

This chain uses TRBV29-1 with TRBJ2-7, with D possibly being TRBD2 (6 bases). The CDR3 covers 13 residues. CDR1 is SQVTM, CDR2 ANQGSEA, per germline. CDR3: CSGGAGLAYEQYF. CDR3 DNA sequence: TGCAGTGGAGGGGCTGGGCTGGCCTACGAGCAGTACTTC.

This chain joins TRBV7-9 and TRBJ1-1; 7 bases line up with TRBD1. CDR1 and CDR2 (germline): SEHNR, FQNEAQ (reference sequence). There are 15 residues in the CDR3. Trimming took 10 bases from V and 4 from J; bases not matched to a gene: 15. The CDR3 here is CAIHRQGSISTEAFF. CDR3 in DNA: TGTGCCATCCATCGACAGGGAAGTATCAGCACTGAAGCTTTCTTT.

V is TRBV10-3 and J is TRBJ1-1, with D tentatively TRBD1 (6 bases). The CDR3 consists of 13 residues. CDR1 and CDR2 (germline): ENHRY, SYGVKD. V lost 7 bases and J 4 bases, leaving 13 bases between the germline ends. CDR3 DNA sequence: TGTGCCATCACTTTGGACAGAGCCACTGAAGCTTTCTTT. Amino acids: CAITLDRATEAFF.

This clonotype was counted between two and nine times. The chain recombines TRBV9 with TRBJ2-1; TRBD2 aligns across 8 bases. The V gene's germline CDR1 is SGDLS and CDR2 YYNGEE. The V and J ends lost 3 bases and 9 bases, in that order; junction bases with no gene match: 11. This CDR3 comprises 15 residues. CDR3 residues: CASSAGVAGRGEQFF. CDR3 coding DNA: TGTGCCAGCAGCGCGGGGGTAGCGGGGAGGGGTGAGCAGTTCTTC.

The chain couples TRBV25-1 to TRBJ2-7; TRBD1 aligns across 9 bases. The germline V gene encodes CDR1 MGHDK and CDR2 SYGVNS. J gave up 6 bases and V 4 bases, and 7 bases lay outside the gene matches. The CDR3 is 14 amino acids. CDR3 nucleotides: TGTGCCAGCAGTGTGACAGGGGGACAGGGCGAGCAGTACTTC. This encodes CASSVTGGQGEQYF.

This chain links TRBV6-2 or TRBV6-3 with TRBJ2-2; D gene uncertain. Germline CDR1 is MNHEY and CDR2 is SVGEGT. V gave up 1 base and J gave up 5 bases, with 29 bases separating them. There are 21 residues in the CDR3. CDR3 in DNA: TGTGCCAGCAGTTACTACCGACCCCTTCGCCTAGGGATATTCAGGACCGGGGAGCTGTTTTTT. Translation: CASSYYRPLRLGIFRTGELFF.

The chain combines TRBV5-1 with TRBJ2-3, with a tentative D call TRBD2 (5 bases). Per germline, CDR1 SGHRS and CDR2 YFSETQ. V was cut by 4 bases and J by 0 bases, with 12 bases left in between. The CDR3 runs 15 residues. CDR3 residues: CASSHGGSSTDTQYF. The CDR3 bases are TGCGCCAGCAGCCACGGAGGATCTAGCACAGATACGCAGTATTTT. The full variable domain, rest sourced from reference TRBV5-1 and TRBJ2-3, is KAGVTQTPRYLIKTRGQQVTLSCSPISGHRSVSWYQQTPGQGLQFLFEYFSETQRNKGNFPGRFSGRQFSNSRSEMNVSTLELGDSALYLCASSHGGSSTDTQYFGPGTRLTVL.

The chain carries TRBV24-1 and TRBJ1-1; D remains unclear. V lost 1 base and J 0 bases, leaving 11 bases between the germline ends. Germline CDR1 is KGHDR and CDR2 is SFDVKD. The CDR3 is 16 residues long. The DNA of the CDR3 is TGTGCCACCAGTGATTTTAGGGCCCGGGTGAACACTGAAGCTTTCTTT. It yields the protein CATSDFRARVNTEAFF.

This clonotype was counted at least ten times. The chain joins TRBV24-1 to TRBJ1-5; D uncertain. The CDR3 runs 13 residues. Germline assignment: CDR1 KGHDR and CDR2 SFDVKD. Trimming removed 6 bases from V and 4 bases from J, with 9 bases in between. Here the CDR3 DNA reads TGTGCCACCAGTCCAGGTTGGAATCAGCCCCAGCATTTT. Translation gives CATSPGWNQPQHF.

This clonotype was counted many times. V and J are TRBV10-3 and TRBJ1-4, with a weak D call TRBD1 (6 bases). Trimming cost V 10 bases and J 8 bases, with 20 bases left between them. Germline values: CDR1 ENHRY, CDR2 SYGVKD. The length of the CDR3 is 14 residues. This CDR3 is CATMKPGAGEKLFF. CDR3 DNA sequence: TGTGCCACAATGAAGCCGGGGGCAGGGGAAAAACTGTTTTTT.

This clonotype was seen at least ten times. The chain links TRBV5-1 to TRBJ2-3, with D possibly being TRBD1 (5 bases). Germline V lookup: CDR1 SGHRS, CDR2 YFSETQ. Trimming removed 0 bases at V and 7 bases at J, with 12 bases between. CDR3 length equals 14 residues. The CDR3, as DNA: TGCGCCAGCAGCTTGGTTACAGGCGGTAATACGCAGTATTTT. Amino acids: CASSLVTGGNTQYF.

This clonotype has only a few counts. J is TRBJ2-5 and V is TRBV7-9; weak D call: TRBD2 (6 bases). The V gene lost 1 base and the J gene lost 0 bases, with 12 bases spanning the gap. Germline values: CDR1 SEHNR, CDR2 FQNEAQ (reference sequence). This CDR3 has 16 amino acids. This CDR3 reads CASSLVGTGDQETQYF. CDR3 bases: TGTGCCAGCAGCTTAGTCGGTACGGGGGACCAAGAGACCCAGTACTTC.

There are a few counts of this clonotype. The chain employs TRBV9 and TRBJ1-4, with a possible D match to TRBD1 (6 bases). Trimming cost V 4 bases and J 9 bases, with 22 bases left between them. The CDR3 covers 16 residues. Germline lookup yields CDR1 SGDLS and CDR2 YYNGEE. For the CDR3, the DNA is TGTGCCAGCAGCTCCCAGGGGAGCAGGCAGGGACAAAAACTGTTTTTT. It codes for CASSSQGSRQGQKLFF.

V and J are TRBV23-1 and TRBJ1-5; no firm D call. TRBV23-1 carries the ORF label, with uncertain function. CDR3 length: 13 amino acids. Trimming removed 7 bases at V and 0 bases at J, with 7 bases between. The chain's CDR3 is CASTKDSNQPQHF. The CDR3 coding sequence is TGCGCCAGCACCAAAGATAGCAATCAGCCCCAGCATTTT.

This clonotype came up many times. V gene TRBV12-3 or TRBV12-4 combines with J gene TRBJ2-3; tentative D call: TRBD2 (5 bases). This CDR3 region has 14 residues. Trimming shortened V by 5 bases and J by 0 bases, and 9 bases separated the two germline ends. CDR3 in amino acids: CASSPGGSTDTQYF. The CDR3 region has the DNA TGTGCCAGCAGTCCCGGCGGGAGCACAGATACGCAGTATTTT.

This clonotype was counted at least ten times. This rearrangement joins TRBV5-6 to TRBJ1-2, with no clear D. This CDR3 is built from 13 residues. Germline lookup yields CDR1 SGHDT and CDR2 YYEEEE. V dropped 0 bases and J dropped 3 bases, with 6 bases sitting between them. This chain's CDR3 is CASSLVGYYGYTF. The CDR3 DNA reads TGTGCCAGCAGCTTGGTGGGGTACTATGGCTACACCTTC.

This clonotype was counted ten times or more. CDR3 amino acids: CASSPPRQDRPSDTQYF. DNA of the CDR3: TGTGCCAGCAGCCCACCCCGCCAGGACAGGCCCTCTGATACGCAGTATTTT. V is TRBV7-9 and J is TRBJ2-3; 7 nucleotides align to TRBD1. Germline V lookup: CDR1 SEHNR, CDR2 FQNEAQ (reference sequence). This CDR3 spans 17 amino acids. The V segment lost 5 bases and the J segment 6 bases; nucleotides outside the gene matches: 17.

This chain's CDR3 is CASSNREGAEAFF. The CDR3 bases are TGCGCCAGCAGCAACAGGGAAGGGGCTGAAGCTTTCTTT. This chain connects TRBV5-1 to TRBJ1-1; TRBD1 might be the D (6 bases). Germline CDR1 is SGHRS and CDR2 is YFSETQ. This CDR3 comprises 13 residues. Trimming stripped 4 bases from V and 6 bases from J, with 13 bases between. Looking up the rest from reference TRBV5-1 and TRBJ1-1 gives the full variable domain: KAGVTQTPRYLIKTRGQQVTLSCSPISGHRSVSWYQQTPGQGLQFLFEYFSETQRNKGNFPGRFSGRQFSNSRSEMNVSTLELGDSALYLCASSNREGAEAFFGQGTRLTVV.

The CDR3 region is CASSKGGDYYEQYV. CDR3 sequence (DNA): TGTGCCAGCAGCAAAGGAGGGGACTACTACGAGCAGTACGTC. The rearrangement joins TRBV21-1 to TRBJ2-7. TRBV21-1 is classified as a pseudogene. This CDR3 is built from 14 residues.

This clonotype has at least ten counts. The V gene is TRBV5-1, the J gene TRBJ2-4; D possibly corresponds to TRBD1 (5 bases). Germline V gene lookup returns CDR1 SGHRS and CDR2 YFSETQ. V lost 1 base to trimming and J lost 8 bases, with 13 bases between them. This CDR3 has 14 residues. CDR3: CASSLWGQGDIQYF. The DNA of the CDR3 is TGCGCCAGCAGCTTGTGGGGTCAAGGGGACATTCAGTACTTC.

The chain uses TRBV10-3 and TRBJ2-1; 7 bases align to TRBD1. Unmatched junction bases numbered 11, after V lost 2 bases and J lost 4 bases. This CDR3 has 17 residues. The germline gives CDR1 ENHRY, CDR2 SYGVKD. The CDR3 DNA sequence: TGTGCCATCAGTGAGGGAACTCAACAGGGGCCGTACAATGAGCAGTTCTTC. Translation: CAISEGTQQGPYNEQFF.